This passage covers 30 T cell receptor beta chains from one sample sequenced in a study of T cell responses to AZD1222 COVID-19 vaccine. This table comes from immunoSEQ multiplex PCR, and its TCRdb copy is limited to in-frame clones, with some not included. Of 82,000 or so clones in the sample, 85% to 95% were seen once. Source: peripheral blood, taken on day 0 of AZD1222 vaccination. These receptors all come from an adult in good health.

This chain uses TRBV19 with TRBJ1-1; D uncertain. This CDR3 has 14 amino acids. The germline gives CDR1 LNHDA, CDR2 SQIVND (reference sequence). Trimming took off 5 bases at V and 0 bases at J, with 10 bases between the two ends. The CDR3 DNA reads TGTGCCAGTAGTTATGGATCGGTGAACACTGAAGCTTTCTTT. Translating it yields CASSYGSVNTEAFF.

The chain couples TRBV18 to TRBJ1-5; TRBD1 matches at 8 bases. Germline V gives CDR1 KGHSH, CDR2 LQKENI. V dropped 1 base and J dropped 0; count of bases not matched to a gene: 5. The CDR3 runs to 17 residues. Here the CDR3 DNA reads TGTGCCAGCTCACCACAGCAGGGGGCAAGTAGCAATCAGCCCCAGCATTTT. Protein: CASSPQQGASSNQPQHF. The whole variable domain, remainder taken from reference TRBV18 and TRBJ1-5, is NAGVMQNPRHLVRRRGQEARLRCSPMKGHSHVYWYRQLPEEGLKFMVYLQKENIIDESGMPKERFSAEFPKEGPSILRIQQVVRGDSAAYFCASSPQQGASSNQPQHFGDGTRLSIL.

This sequence joins TRBV3-1 (or the pseudogene TRBV3-2) and TRBJ1-6, with D tentatively TRBD1 (5 bases). The germline V and J ends were trimmed by 2 bases and 7 bases, with 9 bases remaining between them. Germline-derived CDR1 and CDR2 are LGHDT and YNNKEL (reference sequence). The CDR3 is made up of 14 amino acids. This CDR3 reads CASSQQGFNSPLHF. CDR3 in DNA: TGTGCCAGCAGCCAACAGGGTTTCAATTCACCCCTCCACTTT.

The J gene is TRBJ2-3, the V gene TRBV5-1; 15 nucleotides agree with TRBD2. The CDR3 consists of 16 residues. The germline V gene encodes CDR1 SGHRS and CDR2 YFSETQ. J was trimmed by 4 bases and V by 6 bases; bases with no gene match: 6. The CDR3 DNA follows: TGCGCCAGCAACCCCCGGACTAGCGGGGGGGCAGATACGCAGTATTTT. Its protein is CASNPRTSGGADTQYF.

The V and J genes are TRBV28 and TRBJ1-1, with D maybe TRBD1 (5 bases). Germline values: CDR1 MDHEN, CDR2 SYDVKM. V was clipped by 5 bases and J by 3 bases, with 16 bases between them. The CDR3 covers 15 residues. This chain's CDR3 is CASSDSREGDTEAFF. The CDR3 region has the DNA TGTGCCAGCAGTGACTCCAGGGAAGGGGACACTGAAGCTTTCTTT.

This clone has just a few counts. The V call is TRBV29-1, the J call TRBJ2-5, with TRBD2 identical over 10 bases. The J segment lost 2 bases and the V segment lost 6 bases, leaving 6 bases of the junction unmatched. The CDR3 is 14 amino acids. The germline gives CDR1 SQVTM, CDR2 ANQGSEA. Here the CDR3 DNA reads TGCAGCGTCGTTGGACTAGCGGAGCAAGAGACCCAGTACTTC. Amino acid sequence: CSVVGLAEQETQYF.

This clone was recorded once. The chain employs TRBV7-2 and TRBJ2-3; TRBD2 agrees at 8 bases. This CDR3 has 15 amino acids. Trimming cost V 5 bases and J 4 bases; bases outside gene matches: 8. The germline CDR1 and CDR2 sequences are SGHTA and FQGNSA. This CDR3 reads CASSRTSTGADTQYF. The CDR3 bases are TGTGCCAGCAGCAGGACTAGCACGGGGGCAGATACGCAGTATTTT.

The chain uses TRBV5-1 and TRBJ1-1; 8 bases agree with TRBD1. J lost 1 base, V lost 4 bases, and 6 bases had no gene match. This CDR3 spans 15 amino acids. Germline-derived CDR1 and CDR2 are SGHRS and YFSETQ. The CDR3 reads CASSALGQGNTEAFF. The DNA of the CDR3 is TGCGCCAGCAGCGCTTTAGGACAGGGGAACACTGAAGCTTTCTTT.

This chain connects TRBV18 to TRBJ1-1; D may be TRBD1 (6 bases). Trimming cost V 3 bases and J 3 bases, with 11 bases left between them. The CDR3 runs 14 residues. The germline V gene encodes CDR1 KGHSH and CDR2 LQKENI. The CDR3 protein is CASSPDSRDTEAFF. The CDR3 DNA follows: TGTGCCAGCTCACCGGACAGTAGGGACACTGAAGCTTTCTTT.

The V call is TRBV4-3, the J call TRBJ2-3, with 9 positions matching TRBD1. Germline CDR1 reads LGHNA; CDR2 reads YSLEER. The V and J ends lost 1 base and 4 bases, in that order; junction bases with no gene match: 3. This CDR3 is 15 amino acids long. In DNA, the CDR3 is TGCGCCAGCAGCCAAGGGGACAGGGATGCAGATACGCAGTATTTT. Residues: CASSQGDRDADTQYF.

V is TRBV24-1 and J is TRBJ2-6; D unclear. Germline V CDR1 and CDR2: KGHDR, SFDVKD. The CDR3 is made up of 15 amino acids. V lost 6 bases and J 0 bases, leaving 8 bases between the germline ends. The CDR3 reads CATSTDRSGANVLTF. CDR3 DNA: TGTGCCACCAGTACGGACCGCTCTGGGGCCAACGTCCTGACTTTC.

In this sample, this clone turned up a few times. J is TRBJ1-6 and V is TRBV19; tentatively, D is TRBD1 (5 bases). The CDR3 is made up of 15 amino acids. The V gene's germline CDR1 is LNHDA and CDR2 SQIVND (reference sequence). V lost 2 bases to trimming and J lost 14 bases, with 19 bases between them. The CDR3: CASSIREAGPEALHF. The DNA for the CDR3 is TGTGCCAGTAGTATAAGGGAGGCGGGACCTGAGGCCCTCCACTTT.

The chain combines TRBV27 with TRBJ1-2; no clear D gene. Trimming left V 3 bases short and J 2 bases short, with 16 bases between. Germline V gene sequence: CDR1 MNHEY, CDR2 SMNVEV (reference sequence). This CDR3 is 16 amino acids long. In DNA, the CDR3 is TGTGCCAGCAGTTTTGAGCCAGGCTCACCAAACTATGGCTACACCTTC. Translating it yields CASSFEPGSPNYGYTF.

The rearrangement joins TRBV28 to TRBJ1-3, with TRBD1 matching 7 bases. The germline V gene has CDR1 MDHEN and CDR2 SYDVKM. This CDR3 contains 16 residues. After removal of 7 bases from V and 2 bases from J, the junction contained 11 bases not matched to a gene. The CDR3 DNA follows: TGTGCCAGCACCGATCAGACAGGGATCACTGGAAACACCATATATTTT. It codes for CASTDQTGITGNTIYF.

The chain is built from TRBV7-2 and TRBJ2-7; D perhaps matches TRBD1 (5 bases). V lost 5 bases and J 6 bases, leaving 17 bases between the germline ends. Germline CDR1 SGHTA, CDR2 FQGNSA. The CDR3 totals 14 residues. The DNA for the CDR3 is TGTGCCAGCAGCCTAGAACAGGCCGTCCCCGAGCAGTACTTC. This gives the protein CASSLEQAVPEQYF.

This clone was found a few times. The J gene is TRBJ1-2, the V gene TRBV4-1, with no clear D. The CDR3 loop spans 15 amino acids. V lost 1 base and J 4 bases, leaving 13 bases between the germline ends. Germline V gene lookup returns CDR1 MGHRA and CDR2 YSYEKL. CDR3 coding DNA: TGCGCCAGCAGCCAAGTATTCGCAGGACGCTATGGCTACACCTTC. Residues: CASSQVFAGRYGYTF.

The V gene is TRBV24-1, the J gene TRBJ2-2; 9 bases fit TRBD1. Per the germline V gene, CDR1 is KGHDR and CDR2 is SFDVKD. The V segment lost 3 bases and the J segment 1 base; nucleotides outside the gene matches: 2. This CDR3 is built from 16 residues. The CDR3 loop reads CATSDPGQGNTGELFF. CDR3 bases: TGTGCCACCAGTGATCCGGGACAGGGGAACACCGGGGAGCTGTTTTTT.

The genes are TRBV19 and TRBJ2-6; D call uncertain. V lost 5 bases and J lost 0, with 8 bases in between. The CDR3 is 15 amino acids. Germline CDR1 LNHDA, CDR2 SQIVND (reference sequence). In nucleotides, the CDR3 is TGTGCCAGTAGTCTATCAGTCTCTGGGGCCAACGTCCTGACTTTC. It specifies CASSLSVSGANVLTF.

This clone was recorded a few times. The chain couples TRBV5-1 to TRBJ1-2, with 7 bases aligning to TRBD1. V dropped 0 bases and J dropped 6; count of bases not matched to a gene: 2. The CDR3 is 13 residues long. Looked up from germline, CDR1 is SGHRS and CDR2 is YFSETQ. CDR3 coding DNA: TGCGCCAGCAGCTTGGAAGGGGGCAATGGCTACACCTTC. Its translation is CASSLEGGNGYTF.

This clone was found once. The J gene is TRBJ1-4, the V gene TRBV6-5; D might be TRBD1 (5 bases). This CDR3 contains 15 residues. The V gene lost 6 bases and the J gene lost 6 bases, with 17 bases spanning the gap. The germline V gene encodes CDR1 MNHEY and CDR2 SVGAGI. The CDR3 DNA follows: TGTGCCAGCAGCAGAGGGGACGGCAACCATGAAAAACTGTTTTTT. Translated: CASSRGDGNHEKLFF.

The rearrangement links TRBV11-2 to TRBJ1-2; D is possibly TRBD1 (5 bases). CDR3 length equals 15 residues. CDR1 SGHAT and CDR2 FQNNGV come from the germline V gene. V was pared by 2 bases and J by 7 bases, with 17 bases between. This CDR3 is CASSLLRELRSGYTF. In DNA, the CDR3 is TGTGCCAGCAGCTTACTCAGGGAACTAAGGAGTGGCTACACCTTC.

The chain links TRBV27 to TRBJ2-7; 8 bases are shared with TRBD1. Trimming removed 10 bases from V and 4 bases from J; junction bases left unmatched: 9. CDR1 and CDR2 (germline): MNHEY, SMNVEV (reference sequence). This CDR3 has 13 amino acids. CDR3 in amino acids: CATMDRARYEQYF. In nucleotides, the CDR3 is TGTGCCACCATGGACAGGGCGCGATACGAGCAGTACTTC.

The chain employs TRBV29-1 and TRBJ1-6; D not certain. V dropped 5 bases and J dropped 0 bases, with 8 bases sitting between them. CDR1 and CDR2 (germline): SQVTM, ANQGSEA. The CDR3 consists of 14 residues. This CDR3 is CSVLESSYNSPLHF. CDR3 nucleotide sequence: TGCAGCGTTTTGGAGAGCTCCTATAATTCACCCCTCCACTTT. The complete variable domain, with remaining parts taken from reference TRBV29-1 and TRBJ1-6, reads SAVISQKPSRDICQRGTSLTIQCQVDSQVTMMFWYRQQPGQSLTLIATANQGSEATYESGFVIDKFPISRPNLTFSTLTVSNMSPEDSSIYLCSVLESSYNSPLHFGNGTRLTVT.

The genes are TRBV19 and TRBJ2-2; D is unclear. CDR3 length equals 12 residues. V dropped 9 bases and J dropped 1 base, with 6 bases sitting between them. Per germline, CDR1 LNHDA and CDR2 SQIVND (reference sequence). DNA for the CDR3: TGTGCCAGCCGGAAGAACACCGGGGAGCTGTTTTTT. This translates into CASRKNTGELFF.

The chain employs TRBV6-6 and TRBJ1-6, with D unclear. The germline V gene encodes CDR1 MNHNY and CDR2 SVGAGI (reference sequence). V shed 3 bases and J shed 9 bases, with 18 bases lying between them. The CDR3 contains 16 residues. The CDR3 reads CASSYSTAEFGSPLHF. The CDR3 DNA follows: TGTGCCAGCAGTTATTCTACGGCCGAGTTCGGTTCACCCCTCCACTTT.

The chain carries TRBV9 and TRBJ2-1; unclear D gene. V was pared by 0 bases and J by 5 bases, with 9 bases between. The CDR3 contains 14 residues. CDR1 SGDLS and CDR2 YYNGEE come from the germline V gene. CDR3 bases: TGTGCCAGCAGCGTAGTCCCAGCAAACAATGAGCAGTTCTTC. As protein: CASSVVPANNEQFF.

This clone was seen only once. The chain uses TRBV19 and TRBJ2-7, with TRBD2 matching over 7 bases. Germline loops: CDR1 LNHDA, CDR2 SQIVND (reference sequence). Trimming at V came to 4 bases and at J to 0 bases, leaving 9 bases not matched to a gene. The CDR3 totals 16 residues. CDR3 in DNA: TGTGCCAGTAGTACGTGGGGGGGACGGGCCTCCTACGAGCAGTACTTC. It translates to CASSTWGGRASYEQYF.

This rearrangement joins TRBV5-6 to TRBJ2-5; D remains unclear. The CDR3 loop spans 11 amino acids. The germline V and J ends were trimmed by 0 bases and 3 bases, with 0 bases remaining between them. Germline V CDR1 and CDR2: SGHDT, YYEEEE. CDR3 DNA sequence: TGTGCCAGCAGCTTGGAAGAGACCCAGTACTTC. Amino acid sequence: CASSLEETQYF.

The chain links TRBV30 to TRBJ2-3; the match to TRBD2 covers 8 bases. This CDR3 comprises 13 residues. From germline, CDR1 is GTSNPN and CDR2 SVGIG (reference sequence). Losses at the gene ends were 4 bases for V and 3 bases for J; bases not matched to a gene: 3. CDR3 bases: TGTGCCTGGACGGGGGGGAAGACAGATACGCAGTATTTT. Translating gives CAWTGGKTDTQYF.

This chain uses TRBV11-2 with TRBJ2-7, with TRBD2 as a possible D gene (6 bases). Looked up from germline, CDR1 is SGHAT and CDR2 is FQNNGV. Deletions cut 2 bases from V and 5 bases from J, with 7 bases between. The CDR3 is 12 amino acids. The CDR3 DNA is TGTGCCAGCAGCTTATGGGGGGACGAGCAGTACTTC. Its protein is CASSLWGDEQYF.